What follows describes a single TCR beta chain. This clone has a handful of counts. Its cognate antigen has yet to be identified. No base quality information exists; no much larger clone differs at one position. Taken from the germline V gene, the CDR1 and CDR2 loops are SGHDN and FVKESK. At the junction V is shortened by 4 bases and J by 7 bases, with 22 bases in between. The CDR3 has 16 amino acids, counting the end cysteine and phenylalanine. The CDR3 DNA has 48 bases and is translated from base 1. These data come from a study of neoadjuvant anti-PD-1 for oral cavity cancer (dated by TCRdb to the early 2020s). Regarding the research as a whole: Three to four biweekly doses of nivolumab at 3 mg/kg were mostly administered to patients before curative-intent surgical resection. Patients who did not progress were given a fourth nivolumab dose at about day 43 and had definitive surgical resection on days 50-56. Responders were defined as patients with complete response, partial response or stable disease by RECIST 1.1; non-responders were defined as patients with progression. The parent correlative cohort included roughly 13 patients, with an approximately 35% response rate.

Study-level results and caveats: After neoadjuvant nivolumab, significantly higher T cell clonality (Gini index) was found within PBMCs in non-responders than in responders. TCR analyses included only a few patients per response group, and the authors called for larger cohorts for validation. Higher pretreatment blood Treg/Th17 ratios correlated with both higher pretreatment blood TCRbeta clonality and lower post-treatment tumor TCRbeta clonality.

Explained via the paper, the time point label denotes: before neoadjuvant nivolumab. None of the patients had received prior systemic or radiation treatment, and all were newly diagnosed with stage II-IVA oral cavity squamous cell carcinoma. The cohort was made up of patients with locally advanced, HPV-negative oral cavity squamous cell carcinoma. No culture maintenance or expansion was done, as the peripheral blood mononuclear cells went straight to analysis. The samples were drawn from a longitudinal correlative study tied to a single-arm phase II trial testing neoadjuvant nivolumab in oral cavity squamous cell carcinoma. Subject-matched pre- and post-treatment PBMCs and tumors from three responders and three non-responders were subjected to genomic DNA-based TCRbeta sequencing. Peripheral blood mononuclear cells were collected once before nivolumab treatment and again after treatment, at the time of surgery. The Maxwell RSC DNA from Cells kit was used to extract genomic DNA from PBMCs.

For deep sequencing of PBMC libraries, mostly 450 to 600 ng of input genomic DNA was used, and six replicates were run per sample. Following the manufacturer's instructions, the team built TCRbeta libraries using the immunoSEQ hsTCRbeta kit. The finished libraries were brought together in one pool at approximately 3 nM, which was then read using an Illumina NovaSeq 6000 S4 flow cell. Concerning the study's data processing: Raw data preprocessing and quality control were performed with the immunoSEQ Analyzer. The analysis was restricted to productive rearrangements, with each unique CDR3 amino acid sequence defining a clonotype. Repertoire clonality was estimated as the Gini-Simpson index, computed with the R package tcR. Student's t test was used to compare Gini indices, while Pearson correlation assessed associations with tumor size change. Drawn from immuneACCESS, this table holds only the in-frame rearrangements with V and J called that TCRdb kept. Clones are partly lost; checked studies trace under half to an unresolved V gene and leave the rest unexplained. Clone size and the V and J calls come from that table; the DNA yielded D and trimming. This sample has 11,000 to 15,000 clones in its table, and 50% to 70% of those were observed once. The leading ten clones occupy around 2.7% of the sample.

Here the chain combines TRBV14 and TRBJ1-1, with the D gene not confidently named. This specimen consisted of PBMCs, obtained before nivolumab (anti-PD-1) treatment. The source is a person aged 35-79 years with oral cavity squamous cell carcinoma. This receptor has the CDR3 CASSLSRGKEAIEAFF. The nucleotide sequence reads TGTGCCAGCAGCCTTTCTCGCGGAAAAGAGGCCATTGAAGCTTTCTTT. Extended through the reference TRBV14 and TRBJ1-1 proteins, this CDR3 yields the full variable domain: EAGVTQFPSHSVIEKGQTVTLRCDPISGHDNLYWYRRVMGKEIKFLLHFVKESKQDESGMPNNRFLAERTGGTYSTLKVQPAELEDSGVYFCASSLSRGKEAIEAFFGQGTRLTVV.